Included here is one TCR beta chain sequence, with context. This specimen comes from a study of blood T cell repertoires in COVID-19. Study-wide background: Material from acute and convalescent COVID-19 was sourced from the United States, Italy and Spain. PBMCs, B-cell-depleted T cells, or T cells provided the cDNA or gDNA that made up the material.

Original methodology: Nucleated cell number was recorded as an estimate derived from reference gene primer amplification. TCRdb's table, derived via immunoSEQ multiplex PCR, lists solely in-frame clones and lacks some. V, J and clone size are taken as reported in that table, and D and trimming were inferred from the DNA itself. The sample has under 250,000 clones, about 92% seen once. The sample taken for sequencing was peripheral blood. The clonotype originates from a man aged 25 to 40 with acute or convalescent COVID-19.

In DNA, the CDR3 is TGCGCCAGCAGCTTGGCCGCGGGAGAACAGGGTGAGCAGTTCTTC. It is translated as CASSLAAGEQGEQFF. This chain joins TRBV5-1 and TRBJ2-1; D may be TRBD2 (7 bases). CDR3 length: 15 residues. V lost 0 bases and J 9 bases, leaving 16 bases between the germline ends. Per the germline V gene, CDR1 is SGHRS and CDR2 is YFSETQ.